Following are 26 T cell receptor beta chains from one sample sequenced in a study of spatial heterogeneity in lung cancer (dated by TCRdb to 2018 to 2020). The protocol used for the library was 5' RACE. These reads were obtained on a NextSeq 500. In TCRdb, the public reads were trimmed at Q25 with fastp and aligned with MiXCR, with productive beta chains retained. Rows merge per CDR3 protein into single entries with the most common DNA and genes. A total of roughly 4,100 distinct CDR3 sequences appear in this sample, approximately 25% of them only once. The leading ten clones occupy around 23% of the sample. Reading the label with the study, this specimen's time point is: sample taken at primary tumor resection. TCR sequencing used whole RNA extracted from tumor and nontumor lung tissue, or from cryopreserved PBMC samples, without cell sorting. This sample comprised PBMCs, obtained at surgery. The receptors come from a female donor with early-stage non-small cell lung cancer.

This clonotype qualifies as medium-sized. With the library built for alpha chains, this beta chain is off target and its frequency is not meaningful. The chain has TRBV5-1 and TRBJ2-7; the D call may be TRBD1 or TRBD2 (5 bases each). The CDR3 consists of 15 residues. The germline CDR1 and CDR2 sequences are SGHRS and YFSETQ. Trimming removed 0 bases at V and 6 bases at J, with 16 bases between. CDR3 loop: CASSLEAEVGAEQYF. CDR3 in DNA: TGCGCCAGCAGCTTGGAAGCAGAAGTCGGGGCCGAGCAGTACTTC.

By its share, this clonotype is medium-sized (0.01 to 0.1%). This beta chain was picked up by a library intended for alpha chains and is off target, so its count carries little meaning. CDR3 nucleotide sequence: TGCAGTGCTAGTCGGCAGACTACGAACACCGGGGAGCTGTTTTTT. Protein: CSASRQTTNTGELFF. The rearrangement joins TRBV20-1 to TRBJ2-2; TRBD2 is a possible D gene (5 bases). The CDR3 has 15 amino acids. Per germline, CDR1 DFQATT and CDR2 SNEGSKA (reference sequence). V shed 3 bases and J shed 0 bases, with 11 bases lying between them.

By sample fraction, this clonotype is medium-sized. Because this beta chain is a stray read in a library intended to capture alpha chains, its abundance should not be given much weight. This chain joins TRBV11-3 and TRBJ2-6; D is unresolved. Germline values: CDR1 SGHNT, CDR2 YENEEA. The CDR3 spans 15 residues. Trimming took off 6 bases at V and 1 base at J, with 10 bases between the two ends. The DNA of the CDR3 is TGTGCCAGCAGTCCCTCCTCTTCTGGGGCCAACGTCCTGACTTTC. Translated: CASSPSSSGANVLTF.

This clonotype has a handful of counts. This beta chain is a stray read from a library made for alpha chains; its abundance is not meaningful. This rearrangement joins TRBV18 to TRBJ1-1; D not resolved. The CDR3 runs to 16 residues. The V gene's germline CDR1 is KGHSH and CDR2 LQKENI. Trimming stripped 3 bases from V and 5 bases from J, with 19 bases between. This CDR3 reads CASSPTVQEGPTEAFF. In DNA form, the CDR3 reads TGTGCCAGCTCACCGACGGTTCAGGAAGGTCCTACTGAAGCTTTCTTT.

This clonotype came up a few times. This beta chain slipped into a library made for alpha chains as a stray read, so its size is not meaningful. V gene TRBV7-2 combines with J gene TRBJ2-1; the match to TRBD2 covers 7 bases. The ends lost 1 base at V and 0 bases at J; junction bases unmatched: 6. CDR3 length: 17 residues. Per germline, CDR1 SGHTA and CDR2 FQGNSA. The CDR3 spells CASSLVLAALSYNEQFF. CDR3 nucleotides: TGTGCCAGCAGCTTAGTTCTAGCGGCCCTCTCCTACAATGAGCAGTTCTTC.

This clonotype counts as medium-sized. This beta chain appears as a stray read in a library generated for alpha chains; its size is not informative. This sequence joins TRBV5-6 and TRBJ2-1; TRBD2 matches 7 bases. The CDR3 loop spans 15 amino acids. V dropped 4 bases and J dropped 5; count of bases not matched to a gene: 9. Per germline, CDR1 SGHDT and CDR2 YYEEEE. The CDR3 protein is CASSPGLMLDNEQFF. CDR3 coding DNA: TGTGCCAGCAGCCCGGGACTAATGCTCGACAATGAGCAGTTCTTC.

This clonotype is large by share. This beta chain is an unintended read in a library built for alpha chains; its size means little. The rearrangement joins TRBV10-2 to TRBJ2-1; D uncertain. Germline V lookup: CDR1 WSHSY, CDR2 SAAADI. The length of the CDR3 is 18 residues. Trimming pared 0 bases from V and 0 bases from J, leaving 15 bases between. The CDR3, as DNA: TGCGCCAGCAGTGAGTCACCCCCAACGGTGAGCTCCTACAATGAGCAGTTCTTC. Encoded protein: CASSESPPTVSSYNEQFF.

This clonotype was detected a few times. This beta chain was picked up by a library intended for alpha chains and is off target, so its count carries little meaning. The chain links TRBV7-9 to TRBJ2-5; 7 bases line up with TRBD1. Germline V gives CDR1 SEHNR, CDR2 FQNEAQ (reference sequence). V gave up 7 bases and J gave up 5 bases; unmatched junction bases: 7. The CDR3 consists of 13 residues. CDR3 amino acids: CASTLTGLETQYF. The CDR3 DNA is TGTGCCAGCACCCTGACAGGGTTGGAGACCCAGTACTTC. Full variable domain (rest looked up from reference TRBV7-9 and TRBJ2-5): DTGVSQNPRHKITKRGQNVTFRCDPISEHNRLYWYRQTLGQGPEFLTYFQNEAQLEKSRLLSDRFSAERPKGSFSTLEIQRTEQGDSAMYLCASTLTGLETQYFGPGTRLLVL.

This clonotype was picked up a small number of times. Since the library was made to target alpha chains, this beta chain is a stray read and its abundance is not meaningful. The J gene is TRBJ2-2, the V gene TRBV2; TRBD1 matches at 11 bases. CDR1 is SNHLY and CDR2 is FYNNEI in the germline V gene. CDR3 size: 15 residues. V trimming: 5 bases; J trimming: 4 bases; junction bases outside the gene matches: 3. CDR3 nucleotide sequence: TGTGCCAGCAGTCCCGGGACAGGGGGCACCGGGGAGCTGTTTTTT. Translation gives CASSPGTGGTGELFF.

As concerns this clonotype: This beta chain slipped into a library made for alpha chains as a stray read, so its size is not meaningful. The genes are TRBV6-9 and TRBJ2-3; D possibly corresponds to TRBD2 (5 bases). V dropped 7 bases and J dropped 0 bases, with 14 bases sitting between them. Germline CDR1 and CDR2: MNHGY and SVAAGI. This CDR3 is 15 amino acids long. CDR3 amino acids: CASTIREFSTDTQYF. The CDR3 nucleotides read TGTGCCAGCACCATTAGGGAGTTTAGCACAGATACGCAGTATTTT.

Turning to this clonotype: Found in a library prepared for alpha chains, this beta chain is an off-target read, and its abundance has little meaning. The V gene is TRBV7-2, the J gene TRBJ2-5, with a weak D call TRBD2 (5 bases). The CDR3 contains 13 residues. From germline, CDR1 is SGHTA and CDR2 FQGNSA. V lost 2 bases, J lost 5 bases, and 9 bases lay in between. In DNA, the CDR3 is TGTGCCAGCAGCTTAACGGGGATCGAGACCCAGTACTTC. Its translation: CASSLTGIETQYF.

Concerning this clonotype: Found in a library prepared for alpha chains, this beta chain is an off-target read, and its abundance has little meaning. CDR3 in amino acids: CASGRLVAGPLTDTQYF. The CDR3, as DNA: TGTGCCAGCGGCCGTCTGGTAGCGGGCCCCCTCACAGATACGCAGTATTTT. The chain couples TRBV27 to TRBJ2-3; TRBD2 agrees at 7 bases. Germline values: CDR1 MNHEY, CDR2 SMNVEV (reference sequence). The CDR3 contains 17 residues. Unmatched junction bases numbered 16, after V lost 8 bases and J lost 2 bases.

This clonotype is classed as medium-sized. This beta chain is an off-target read within a library intended for alpha chains, so its frequency means little. The chain joins TRBV10-3 to TRBJ2-3, with D possibly matching TRBD2 (6 bases). The germline V gene encodes CDR1 ENHRY and CDR2 SYGVKD. This CDR3 contains 13 residues. The DNA for the CDR3 is TGTGGCTACTCCCGGGAGCGCACAGATACGCAGTATTTT. It specifies CGYSRERTDTQYF.

This clonotype was observed a few times. The library was built for alpha chains, so this beta chain is an off-target read and its size means little. The V and J genes are TRBV23-1 and TRBJ2-7; D unresolved. TRBV23-1 carries the ORF label, with uncertain function. The V end lost 4 bases, the J end lost 5 bases, and 6 bases lay between the germline ends. This CDR3 is 11 amino acids long. The CDR3 DNA reads as TGCGCCAGCAGTCGCAGTCACGAGCAGTACTTC. It yields the protein CASSRSHEQYF.

As to this clonotype: Within a library made for alpha chains, this beta chain is off target, and its count is uninformative. The V and J genes are TRBV11-2 and TRBJ2-7; D not certain. Germline CDR1 SGHAT, CDR2 FQNNGV. This CDR3 has 14 amino acids. The germline V and J ends were trimmed by 5 bases and 2 bases, with 13 bases remaining between them. CDR3 nucleotides: TGTGCCAGCAGCAGGGATCCCGGAACCTACGAGCAGTACTTC. Its protein is CASSRDPGTYEQYF.

By sample share, this clonotype is medium-sized. This beta chain is a stray read from a library made for alpha chains; its abundance is not meaningful. The chain links TRBV6-6 to TRBJ2-1, with 7 bases matching TRBD2. V lost 3 bases, J lost 0 bases, and 5 bases stayed unmatched. Germline lookup yields CDR1 MNHNY and CDR2 SVGAGI (reference sequence). This CDR3 has 16 residues. This chain's CDR3 is CASSYTGGSSYNEQFF. CDR3 DNA sequence: TGTGCCAGCAGTTATACAGGCGGGAGCTCCTACAATGAGCAGTTCTTC.

On this clonotype itself: With the library built for alpha chains, this beta chain is off target and its frequency is not meaningful. This chain connects TRBV7-9 to TRBJ1-2; TRBD1 matches 7 bases. The germline CDR1 and CDR2 sequences are SEHNR and FQNEAQ (reference sequence). The CDR3 length is 13 residues. V gave up 8 bases and J gave up 3 bases; unmatched junction bases: 6. The CDR3: CASSEQGYYGYTF. CDR3 nucleotide sequence: TGTGCCAGCTCCGAACAGGGGTACTATGGCTACACCTTC.

A remark on this clonotype: As an off-target read in a library built for alpha chains, this beta chain has a frequency of little significance. The J gene is TRBJ2-6, the V gene TRBV18; D is perhaps TRBD1 or TRBD2 (5 bases each). The V gene lost 2 bases and the J gene lost 4 bases, with 18 bases spanning the gap. CDR3 length: 18 residues. Germline CDR1 KGHSH, CDR2 LQKENI. This CDR3 reads CASSPNRLRGPGANVLTF. Here the CDR3 DNA reads TGTGCCAGCTCACCAAACCGGCTACGGGGACCAGGGGCCAACGTCCTGACTTTC.

Comments on this clonotype: Being off target in a library aimed at alpha chains, this beta chain has a size of little meaning. The chain couples TRBV6-2 or TRBV6-3 to TRBJ2-6; 10 nucleotides line up with TRBD2. The CDR3 length is 18 residues. Germline-derived CDR1 and CDR2 are MNHEY and SVGEGT. The ends lost 6 bases at V and 0 bases at J; junction bases unmatched: 8. CDR3 nucleotide sequence: TGTGCCAGCAGGAAACTAGCGGGATTCCTCTCTGGGGCCAACGTCCTGACTTTC. It codes for CASRKLAGFLSGANVLTF.

This clonotype is medium-sized in the sample. In a library made to pick up alpha chains, this beta chain is a stray read with a size that means little. The rearrangement joins TRBV28 to TRBJ2-1; D call uncertain. There are 12 residues in the CDR3. V lost 6 bases and J 10 bases, leaving 13 bases between the germline ends. Germline lookup yields CDR1 MDHEN and CDR2 SYDVKM. In DNA, the CDR3 is TGTGCCAGCAGCTTCAGCGTTGGGGAGCAGTTCTTC. Amino acids: CASSFSVGEQFF.

Regarding this clonotype: This beta chain is an off-target read within a library intended for alpha chains, so its frequency means little. This chain connects TRBV29-1 to TRBJ2-7; weak D call: TRBD2 (5 bases). Germline CDR1 SQVTM, CDR2 ANQGSEA. The V end lost 0 bases, the J end lost 4 bases, and 7 bases lay between the germline ends. CDR3 length equals 12 residues. CDR3 in DNA: TGCAGCGTTGAAGATCGGGGTTACGAGCAGTACTTC. Its translation: CSVEDRGYEQYF.

This clonotype is labeled as medium-sized. This beta chain lies outside the target of a library built for alpha chains; its clone size means little. The V call is TRBV28, the J call TRBJ2-3; D remains ambiguous. This CDR3 comprises 12 residues. The germline gives CDR1 MDHEN, CDR2 SYDVKM. V lost 7 bases and J 6 bases, leaving 11 bases between the germline ends. CDR3 DNA sequence: TGTGCCAGCACTCTCTTAGGGGATACGCAGTATTTT. The encoded protein is CASTLLGDTQYF.

In regard to this clonotype: Within a library made for alpha chains, this beta chain is off target, and its count is uninformative. The chain employs TRBV11-2 and TRBJ2-2; TRBD1 matches at 9 bases. The CDR3 is 16 residues long. Germline V lookup: CDR1 SGHAT, CDR2 FQNNGV. Trimming took 2 bases from V and 4 from J; bases not matched to a gene: 5. CDR3 coding DNA: TGTGCCAGCAGCTTATTTGGGACAGGGATCACCGGGGAGCTGTTTTTT. Translating it yields CASSLFGTGITGELFF.

A word on this clonotype: Since the library was made to target alpha chains, this beta chain is a stray read and its abundance is not meaningful. V usage is TRBV6-5 and J usage is TRBJ2-2; D is possibly TRBD1 (5 bases). Trimming cost V 4 bases and J 4 bases, with 10 bases left between them. Germline CDR1 is MNHEY and CDR2 is SVGAGI. The CDR3 runs 14 residues. This chain's CDR3 is CASSSTGFTGELFF. In nucleotides, the CDR3 is TGTGCCAGCAGTTCCACAGGTTTCACCGGGGAGCTGTTTTTT.

There are a few counts of this clonotype. Since the library was made to target alpha chains, this beta chain is a stray read and its abundance is not meaningful. The rearrangement links TRBV5-5 to TRBJ2-7; D is unclear. CDR1 is SGHKS and CDR2 is YYEKEE in the germline V gene (reference sequence). The CDR3 extends over 14 amino acids. V was pared by 2 bases and J by 2 bases, with 11 bases between. CDR3 nucleotides: TGTGCCAGCAGCTTCCATAGAACCACCTACGAGCAGTACTTC. This codes for CASSFHRTTYEQYF.

About this clonotype: A library made for alpha chains picked up this beta chain off target, so its size means little. The rearrangement uses TRBV6-5 and TRBJ2-2, with D unclear. Germline CDR1 reads MNHEY; CDR2 reads SVGAGI. The length of the CDR3 is 13 residues. Trimming removed 2 bases from V and 5 bases from J, with 6 bases in between. CDR3 in amino acids: CASSYGPTGELFF. CDR3 in DNA: TGTGCCAGCAGTTACGGACCAACCGGGGAGCTGTTTTTT.